This T cell receptor beta chain derives from a study of breast tumors, draining lymph nodes, adjacent tissues (TCRdb year 2016). Background for the entire study: In breast cancer patients, the study compared the TCR beta repertoires of tumor, adjacent nontumor tissue and axillary lymph nodes. The study aimed to assess the relationships and possible T-cell exchange between tumor, surrounding tissue and draining lymph node repertoires in human breast cancer. On the study overall, not on this receptor specifically: The study presented the conclusion that tumor T cells originate in lymph nodes as consistent with a hypothesis, not as something directly demonstrated. Tumors showed preferential V and J gene usage, and their T-cell repertoire diversity fell below that of lymph nodes yet above that of nontumor tissue. The data were considered consistent with most tumor T cells being derived from the lymph node and subsequently expanding within tumor tissue. Tumor and nontumor tissue repertoires were found to be significantly more similar in luminal-like than in basal-like breast cancer.

This clonotype has at least ten counts. There is no known antigen for this receptor. Base qualities are not at hand, and no much larger clone is one base apart. Sequencer: Illumina HiSeq 2000. Multiplex PCR amplification was used to generate the TCR beta chain libraries. High-throughput sequencing was used to analyze the amplified TCR beta chain products. TCRdb handled the public reads itself, with Q25 trimming in fastp and clone calling in MiXCR, and kept productive beta chains. When rows share a CDR3 protein, they turn into one entry using the most common DNA and genes. The sample table contains 66,000 or so distinct CDR3 sequences; only one count was recorded for roughly 40% of them. The leading ten clones occupy about 8% of the sample. Germline trimming amounts to 0 bases on V and 3 bases on J, with 2 as the count of junction bases outside the gene matches. CDR1 and CDR2 are drawn from the germline V gene: LGHNA, YNFKEQ. The CDR3 numbers 15 residues from cysteine through phenylalanine. The entry retains the CDR3 DNA only, 45 bases that are in frame from base 1.

Recombination connected TRBV4-2 to TRBJ2-7; TRBD2 lines up with 10 middle nucleotides. Sequenced input: breast tumor tissue. The clonotype was recovered from a female donor with breast cancer. Some clones in this sample may be carry-over from other donors' samples. This receptor carries the CDR3 CASSQDWTSGYEQYF. The DNA is as follows: TGTGCCAGCAGCCAAGATTGGACTAGCGGCTACGAGCAGTACTTC.